The 20 T cell receptor beta chains below were found in one sample sequenced in a study of blood T cells in healthy people across ages. Together with a sample-barcoded 5' primer, a J-beta primer mix was included in a second PCR lasting about 6 to 11 cycles. TCRdb called the 5' RACE reads again in MiXCR, with one record for every CDR3 protein. The sample includes roughly 1.5 million distinct CDR3 sequences, roughly two fifths of them seen just once. The specimen sequenced was blood. These receptors originate from a young woman in good health.

There are a few counts of this clonotype. The V gene is TRBV18, the J gene TRBJ2-7; 7 bases fit TRBD2. Per the germline V gene, CDR1 is KGHSH and CDR2 is LQKENI. The V gene end was trimmed by 2 bases and the J gene end by 0 bases; junction bases not matched to a gene: 4. This CDR3 contains 15 residues. CDR3 nucleotide sequence: TGTGCCAGCTCACCAGGCGGGGGATTCTCCTACGAGCAGTACTTC. It is translated as CASSPGGGFSYEQYF.

The rearrangement joins TRBV5-1 to TRBJ2-2; 7 nucleotides align to TRBD1. CDR3 length equals 16 residues. After removal of 4 bases from V and 0 bases from J, the junction contained 6 bases not matched to a gene. The germline gives CDR1 SGHRS, CDR2 YFSETQ. CDR3 loop: CASSTTGTANTGELFF. For the CDR3, the DNA is TGCGCCAGCAGCACCACCGGGACAGCGAACACCGGGGAGCTGTTTTTT.

A few counts support this clonotype. The chain uses TRBV4-3 and TRBJ2-1, with TRBD2 matching 7 bases. The CDR3 is made up of 17 amino acids. V shed 1 base and J 7 bases; nucleotides not matched to a gene: 13. CDR1 LGHNA and CDR2 YSLEER come from the germline V gene. CDR3 DNA: TGCGCCAGCAGCCAAGGCCAAAGCGGGACCACTTTAAATGAGCAGTTCTTC. This sequence encodes CASSQGQSGTTLNEQFF.

As concerns this clonotype: This sequence may be a read error, since a much larger clone differs from it by one base. V is TRBV29-1 and J is TRBJ2-5, with 10 bases aligning to TRBD2. Germline values: CDR1 SQVTM, CDR2 ANQGSEA. The CDR3 consists of 14 residues. CDR3 amino acids: CSVAASGGGETQDF. CDR3 coding DNA: TGCAGCGTTGCGGCTAGCGGGGGTGGTGAGACCCAGGACTTC.

This chain links TRBV4-1 with TRBJ1-5; tentative D call: TRBD1 (6 bases). In germline, CDR1 is MGHRA, CDR2 YSYEKL. V was cut by 6 bases and J by 2 bases, with 17 bases left in between. This CDR3 region has 16 residues. The CDR3 reads CASRTTGKDGNQPQHF. The CDR3 nucleotides read TGCGCCAGCAGGACCACAGGGAAGGACGGCAATCAGCCCCAGCATTTT.

The chain links TRBV28 to TRBJ2-4; 8 nucleotides agree with TRBD1. The V gene end was trimmed by 5 bases and the J gene end by 0 bases; junction bases not matched to a gene: 12. The length of the CDR3 is 18 residues. Germline V gene sequence: CDR1 MDHEN, CDR2 SYDVKM. The chain's CDR3 is CASSAQGQGARAKNIQYF. The CDR3 DNA sequence: TGTGCCAGCAGTGCCCAGGGGCAGGGGGCAAGAGCCAAAAACATTCAGTACTTC.

This clonotype appeared a few times. The chain carries TRBV6-5 and TRBJ1-1; D ambiguous. Per germline, CDR1 MNHEY and CDR2 SVGAGI. This CDR3 region has 16 residues. Trimming stripped 6 bases from V and 1 base from J, with 18 bases between. The CDR3 loop reads CASSKSSGVKNTEAFF. The DNA for the CDR3 is TGTGCCAGCAGCAAGTCGTCCGGGGTGAAGAACACTGAAGCTTTCTTT.

This clonotype was seen only a few times. V is TRBV5-1 and J is TRBJ1-1; 7 positions match TRBD1. V dropped 4 bases and J dropped 0; count of bases not matched to a gene: 12. Germline values: CDR1 SGHRS, CDR2 YFSETQ. There are 17 residues in the CDR3. The CDR3, as DNA: TGCGCCAGCAGCCGGGAGAGGGGGCGGGAGCTGAACACTGAAGCTTTCTTT. Amino acids: CASSRERGRELNTEAFF.

V usage is TRBV20-1 and J usage is TRBJ2-5, with a tentative D call TRBD2 (5 bases). Trimming left V 0 bases short and J 4 bases short, with 9 bases between. CDR1 DFQATT and CDR2 SNEGSKA come from the germline V gene (reference sequence). The CDR3 sequence is 13 residues long. CDR3: CSARDTRAETQYF. CDR3 DNA sequence: TGCAGTGCTAGAGACACTAGAGCAGAGACCCAGTACTTC.

This clonotype was seen once. V and J are TRBV18 and TRBJ2-1; the D call may be TRBD1 or TRBD2 (6 bases each). The J call may be incorrect, as the DNA end agrees better with TRBJ2-7. The CDR3 totals 18 residues. CDR1 and CDR2 (germline): KGHSH, LQKENI. The CDR3 loop is CASSLLRTATSSYNEQYF. The CDR3 DNA is TGTGCCAGCTCGCTTCTGCGGACAGCAACTAGCTCCTACAATGAGCAGTACTTC.

The chain uses TRBV4-2 and TRBJ2-1, with D perhaps being TRBD1 or TRBD2 (5 bases each). With 4 bases removed from V and 5 bases from J, the gap between germline ends came to 18 bases. Germline CDR1 reads LGHNA; CDR2 reads YNFKEQ. The CDR3 loop spans 16 amino acids. The CDR3 protein is CASSLSDGTYNNEQFF. In nucleotides, the CDR3 is TGTGCCAGCAGCCTCTCAGACGGGACGTATAACAATGAGCAGTTCTTC.

This clonotype was observed a few times. At one boundary the junction diverges from the germline segment, which might be a read error. V gene TRBV12-3 or TRBV12-4 combines with J gene TRBJ1-5, with 10 bases aligning to TRBD1. The CDR3 is 19 residues long. The CDR3 spells CASRARWDRGTYSNRPQHF. CDR3 bases: TGTGCCAGCAGGGCCCGTTGGGACAGGGGCACATATAGCAATCGGCCCCAGCATTTT.

This clonotype was observed a few times. This chain joins TRBV12-3 or TRBV12-4 and TRBJ2-3, with 15 bases matching TRBD2. The CDR3 covers 23 residues. The V and J ends lost 0 bases and 1 base, in that order; junction bases with no gene match: 17. The CDR3 nucleotides read TGTGCCAGCAGTTTAGCGCGATTAAGGACTAGCGGGGGGGATGGGAACCGCACAGATACGCAGTATTTT. Translated: CASSLARLRTSGGDGNRTDTQYF.

V is TRBV7-9 and J is TRBJ2-1; the D call may be TRBD1 or TRBD2 (5 bases each). The V gene lost 5 bases and the J gene lost 4 bases, with 15 bases spanning the gap. CDR1 and CDR2 (germline): SEHNR, FQNEAQ (reference sequence). This CDR3 is 15 amino acids long. CDR3 sequence: CASSPPGTNYNEQFF. As DNA, the CDR3 is TGTGCCAGCAGCCCGCCCGGGACGAATTACAATGAGCAGTTCTTC.

The rearrangement uses TRBV27 and TRBJ2-1, with unresolved D. This CDR3 has 14 amino acids. V dropped 5 bases and J dropped 5 bases, with 13 bases sitting between them. The germline V gene encodes CDR1 MNHEY and CDR2 SMNVEV (reference sequence). Written as DNA, the CDR3 is TGTGCCAGCAGTCCCTTTTCTGGTAACAATGAGCAGTTCTTC. Its translation: CASSPFSGNNEQFF.

There are a few counts of this clonotype. The rearrangement uses TRBV20-1 and TRBJ1-4, with no clear D. The CDR3 extends over 14 amino acids. Between the trimmed V and J ends, which lost 2 bases and 0 bases, there was a span of 7 bases. Germline V gene sequence: CDR1 DFQATT, CDR2 SNEGSKA (reference sequence). The CDR3 DNA reads as TGCAGTGCTAGACCGGTAACAACTAATGAAAAACTGTTTTTT. Its protein product is CSARPVTTNEKLFF.

This rearrangement joins TRBV20-1 to TRBJ2-3; TRBD2 matches 12 bases. Germline V gives CDR1 DFQATT, CDR2 SNEGSKA (reference sequence). V lost 3 bases and J lost 2; bases outside the gene matches: 9. This CDR3 region has 17 residues. The CDR3 protein is CSARKTGLAGTTDTQYF. The CDR3 region has the DNA TGCAGTGCTAGGAAAACTGGACTAGCGGGAACCACAGATACGCAGTATTTT.

The CDR3 is CASSLLPAGDNEQFF. The CDR3 DNA reads as TGCGCCAGCAGCTTGCTTCCAGCGGGGGACAATGAGCAGTTCTTC. The V and J genes are TRBV5-1 and TRBJ2-1; 8 bases match TRBD2. The V gene end was trimmed by 1 base and the J gene end by 5 bases; junction bases not matched to a gene: 5. Germline loops: CDR1 SGHRS, CDR2 YFSETQ. The CDR3 consists of 15 residues.

This clonotype turned up a few times. The rearrangement links TRBV15 to TRBJ1-2; D is undetermined. CDR1 is LNHNV, CDR2 YYDKDF, per germline (reference sequence). V was trimmed by 1 base and J by 4 bases, leaving 1 base between them. The CDR3 sequence is 11 residues long. The CDR3 here is CATSRGYGYTF. CDR3 DNA: TGTGCCACCAGCAGAGGCTATGGCTACACCTTC.

In its sample, this clonotype was seen once. At one boundary the junction diverges from the germline segment, which might be a read error. The chain has TRBV5-1 and TRBJ1-2; D unresolved. The CDR3 extends over 15 amino acids. Looked up from germline, CDR1 is SGHRS and CDR2 is YFSETQ. The DNA for the CDR3 is TGCGCCAGCAGCCAGGACGAGAAGACTAACTATGGCCACACCTTC. Encoded protein: CASSQDEKTNYGHTF.